Each of the 22 T cell receptor beta chains below was sequenced from the same sample in a study of vaccination effects on CD4 cells after COVID-19. What these receptors recognize is not known. Here immunoSEQ multiplex PCR was the method, and the copy in TCRdb shows in-frame clones only, minus some. This sample has roughly 70,000 clones, with 74% found just once. Before any sequencing was done, the ViraFEST assay used viral peptide pools to expand antigen-specific CD4+ T cells. Subsequent to 10 days of culture, CD4+ T cells were isolated. Each participant was administered two doses of either the BNT162b2 or the mRNA-1273 vaccine. This material consisted of CD4+ T cells from PBMCs cultured with HCoV-229E spike peptides, taken after COVID-19 vaccination. The source is a human donor who received a COVID-19 vaccine.

The chain combines TRBV18 with TRBJ2-7; 7 bases are shared with TRBD1. This CDR3 has 12 residues. V lost 4 bases and J lost 8; bases outside the gene matches: 5. Per germline, CDR1 KGHSH and CDR2 LQKENI. The CDR3 loop is CASSQDRVKQYV. CDR3 nucleotides: TGTGCCAGCTCACAAGACAGGGTGAAGCAGTACGTC.

V usage is TRBV24-1 and J usage is TRBJ2-3; TRBD2 agrees at 7 bases. Germline assignment: CDR1 KGHDR and CDR2 SFDVKD. The CDR3 spans 15 residues. The V segment lost 4 bases and the J segment 2 bases; nucleotides outside the gene matches: 5. The CDR3 region is CATSEPSGATDTQYF. The CDR3 coding sequence is TGTGCCACCAGTGAACCTAGCGGTGCCACAGATACGCAGTATTTT.

The rearrangement uses TRBV6-4 and TRBJ2-7; 8 bases match TRBD1. Germline V lookup: CDR1 MRHNA, CDR2 SNTAGT. There are 15 residues in the CDR3. The V and J ends lost 8 bases and 1 base, in that order; junction bases with no gene match: 10. This CDR3 reads CASPVLRGRSYEQYV. The CDR3 coding sequence is TGTGCCAGCCCGGTTCTCAGGGGGCGGTCCTACGAGCAGTACGTC.

The chain carries TRBV9 and TRBJ2-2; tentative D call: TRBD2 (9 bases). CDR3 size: 19 residues. Deletions cut 0 bases from V and 4 bases from J, with 22 bases between. Germline CDR1 reads SGDLS; CDR2 reads YYNGEE. CDR3 bases: TGTGCCAGCAGCGTAGTGGCTAGCGGGGCACAGGGGGGCACCGGGGAGCTGTTTTTT. Amino acids: CASSVVASGAQGGTGELFF.

This chain links TRBV6-6 with TRBJ1-2, with D possibly TRBD1 on 5 matching bases. The CDR3 spans 14 residues. V was pared by 7 bases and J by 4 bases, with 16 bases between. The V gene's germline CDR1 is MNHNY and CDR2 SVGAGI (reference sequence). The CDR3, as DNA: TGTGCCAGCATACGGGACTCCGGACCCTATGGCTACACCTTC. It yields the protein CASIRDSGPYGYTF.

This clone was recorded a few times. The rearrangement joins TRBV7-3 to TRBJ2-7; D unclear. V was pared by 1 base and J by 0 bases, with 10 bases between. Per germline, CDR1 SGHTA and CDR2 FQGTGA. The CDR3 is 15 amino acids. In nucleotides, the CDR3 is TGTGCCAGCAGCTTAATCGGCAGCCGCTCCTACGAGCAGTACGTC. It encodes CASSLIGSRSYEQYV.

The sample holds a few counts of this clone. V is TRBV18 and J is TRBJ1-4; D is ambiguous. This CDR3 comprises 14 residues. V lost 1 base and J lost 3, with 6 bases in between. Germline V gene data show CDR1 as KGHSH and CDR2 as LQKENI. CDR3 DNA: TGTGCCAGCTCACCACAGGGCTCTAATGAAAAACTGTTTTTT. Its protein product is CASSPQGSNEKLFF.

This clone was counted once. The gene calls are TRBV6-5 and TRBJ2-3; D perhaps matches TRBD2 (6 bases). The CDR3 is 13 amino acids. From germline, CDR1 is MNHEY and CDR2 SVGAGI. The germline V and J ends were trimmed by 6 bases and 11 bases, with 18 bases remaining between them. The CDR3 sequence: CASSTRDFKGQYF. In DNA, the CDR3 is TGTGCCAGCAGCACCCGGGACTTCAAGGGGCAGTATTTT.

The chain links TRBV18 to TRBJ1-1, with 9 bases lining up with TRBD1. V dropped 2 bases and J dropped 4; count of bases not matched to a gene: 8. This CDR3 region has 16 residues. Germline V CDR1 and CDR2: KGHSH, LQKENI. The CDR3 DNA reads as TGTGCCAGCTCACCAGGGACAGGGTCTTTTTTCACTGAAGCTTTCTTT. It codes for CASSPGTGSFFTEAFF.

This clone was seen only a few times. The chain uses TRBV10-3 and TRBJ2-7; 8 bases fit TRBD2. Trimming at V came to 3 bases and at J to 1 base, leaving 5 bases not matched to a gene. Per the germline V gene, CDR1 is ENHRY and CDR2 is SYGVKD. This CDR3 contains 15 residues. As DNA, the CDR3 is TGTGCCATCAGTGACGAGACTAGCGCTTCCTACGAGCAGTACGTC. Protein: CAISDETSASYEQYV.

V gene TRBV7-2 combines with J gene TRBJ2-5, with 7 bases that match TRBD2. This CDR3 contains 14 residues. V was pared by 5 bases and J by 1 base, with 4 bases of the junction left unmatched. CDR1 is SGHTA, CDR2 FQGNSA, per germline. CDR3 in amino acids: CASSLTSSQETQYF. In DNA form, the CDR3 reads TGTGCCAGCAGCCTGACTAGCTCCCAAGAGACCCAGTACTTC.

V is TRBV4-1 and J is TRBJ1-5; the match to TRBD1 covers 7 bases. The CDR3 covers 13 residues. Trimming at V came to 6 bases and at J to 6 bases, leaving 5 bases not matched to a gene. Germline-derived CDR1 and CDR2 are MGHRA and YSYEKL. The DNA of the CDR3 is TGCGCCAGCAGTCCCGACAGGGTTCAGCCCCAGCATTTT. This encodes CASSPDRVQPQHF.

The chain couples TRBV5-1 to TRBJ1-5; 7 bases line up with TRBD1. Germline CDR1 SGHRS, CDR2 YFSETQ. The CDR3 totals 17 residues. V dropped 0 bases and J dropped 4; count of bases not matched to a gene: 10. CDR3 bases: TGCGCCAGCAGCTTGGGTGTTACGAGGGGGCCTAATCAGCCCCAGCATTTT. This sequence encodes CASSLGVTRGPNQPQHF.

The chain carries TRBV27 and TRBJ2-1, with 7 nucleotides matching TRBD1. V dropped 5 bases and J dropped 2; count of bases not matched to a gene: 6. Germline V gives CDR1 MNHEY, CDR2 SMNVEV (reference sequence). This CDR3 is built from 15 residues. The CDR3 is CASSIRQGAYNEQFF. The DNA of the CDR3 is TGTGCCAGCAGTATCAGACAGGGCGCCTACAATGAGCAGTTCTTC.

V gene TRBV5-1 combines with J gene TRBJ2-5; D may be TRBD1 (6 bases). Trimming shortened V by 3 bases and J by 5 bases, and 20 bases separated the two germline ends. Germline V gives CDR1 SGHRS, CDR2 YFSETQ. The CDR3 runs 16 residues. Written as DNA, the CDR3 is TGCGCCAGCAGCTCCAGTCATGCAGGGGCAGGGGAGACCCAGTACTTC. Translation: CASSSSHAGAGETQYF.

The chain couples TRBV9 to TRBJ1-3, with D unresolved. The germline V gene encodes CDR1 SGDLS and CDR2 YYNGEE. The CDR3 contains 16 residues. Trimming left V 0 bases short and J 0 bases short, with 10 bases between. The CDR3 loop reads CASSVDGRSSGNTIYF. The CDR3 nucleotides are TGTGCCAGCAGCGTAGATGGGAGAAGCTCTGGAAACACCATATATTTT.

The chain carries TRBV7-9 and TRBJ1-2, with D maybe TRBD1 (6 bases). Germline loops: CDR1 SEHNR, CDR2 FQNEAQ (reference sequence). This CDR3 contains 11 residues. CDR3 nucleotides: TGTGCTGGGGGGGGGCTCTTTGGCTACACCTTC. It codes for CAGGGLFGYTF.

The gene calls are TRBV7-2 and TRBJ2-3, with D uncertain. This CDR3 spans 15 amino acids. Trimming took off 5 bases at V and 2 bases at J, with 14 bases between the two ends. CDR1 and CDR2 (germline): SGHTA, FQGNSA. The CDR3 nucleotides read TGTGCCAGCAGCCCCCCGGGTTCGGCCACAGATACGCAGTATTTT. The encoded protein is CASSPPGSATDTQYF.

The chain employs TRBV5-1 and TRBJ2-1; D may be TRBD1 or TRBD2 (6 bases each). The CDR3 runs to 14 residues. V was clipped by 3 bases and J by 8 bases, with 15 bases between them. Germline CDR1 is SGHRS and CDR2 is YFSETQ. CDR3 sequence: CASSSAGHRDEQFF. In nucleotides, the CDR3 is TGCGCCAGCAGCTCGGCGGGACACCGCGATGAGCAGTTCTTC.

This chain links TRBV6-2 or TRBV6-3 with TRBJ2-5; D uncertain. Germline V gene lookup returns CDR1 MNHEY and CDR2 SVGEGT. This CDR3 region has 15 residues. Trimming left V 0 bases short and J 0 bases short, with 8 bases between. The CDR3 here is CASSYSSGDQETQYF. The CDR3 DNA reads TGTGCCAGCAGTTACTCGTCCGGAGACCAAGAGACCCAGTACTTC.

V usage is TRBV5-4 and J usage is TRBJ2-5, with 7 nucleotides matching TRBD1. With V trimmed by 5 bases and J by 3 bases, 4 bases remained unmatched. Looked up from germline, CDR1 is SGHNT and CDR2 is YYREEE (reference sequence). This CDR3 has 13 residues. CDR3 nucleotide sequence: TGTGCCAGCAGGGAAGGGACAGAAGAGACCCAGTACTTC. Translated, it gives CASREGTEETQYF. Full variable domain (outside the CDR3, taken from reference TRBV5-4 and TRBJ2-5): ETGVTQSPTHLIKTRGQQVTLRCSSQSGHNTVSWYQQALGQGPQFIFQYYREEENGRGNFPPRFSGLQFPNYSSELNVNALELDDSALYLCASREGTEETQYFGPGTRLLVL.

In this sample, this clone turned up a few times. The chain combines TRBV2 with TRBJ2-1; D might be TRBD1 (5 bases). Looked up from germline, CDR1 is SNHLY and CDR2 is FYNNEI. V was pared by 3 bases and J by 7 bases, with 16 bases between. This CDR3 contains 15 residues. CDR3 residues: CASSDVGHWDNEQFF. The CDR3 DNA is TGTGCCAGCAGTGACGTAGGACATTGGGATAATGAGCAGTTCTTC.